This TCR beta chain was sequenced in a study of siplizumab effects on memory and regulatory T cells. Germline assignment: CDR1 DFQATT and CDR2 SNEGSKA (reference sequence). V lost 2 bases and J 7 bases, leaving 6 bases between the germline ends. The CDR3 runs 11 residues. Assayed TCR templates numbered 80,000 to 100,000 for each sample. TCRdb's table, derived via immunoSEQ multiplex PCR, lists solely in-frame clones and lacks some. Of approximately 100,000 clones in the sample, 91% were seen once. Remarks on this clone: Its cognate antigen is unknown.

Regarding the study as a whole: The alloresponse seemed to draw substantially on naive T cells, which appeared more diverse than memory cells. Mean Treg-derived proportions of mappable alloreactive CD4+ clones were just under 70% for siplizumab and roughly 27% for controls. Alloreactive sequences traceable to unstimulated CD4+ memory cells were significantly reduced by siplizumab.

The chain combines TRBV20-1 with TRBJ1-5; D unresolved. Material: CD4+ T cells sorted from blood. This clonotype originated in a human donor in good health. Some clones in this sample may be carry-over from other donors' samples. The CDR3 spells CSARIGQPQHF. The CDR3, as DNA: TGCAGTGCTAGAATAGGGCAGCCCCAGCATTTT.